The sequence of this TCR beta chain was determined in a study of control samples from healthy donors and cancer patients. Sequenced by immunoSEQ multiplex PCR; TCRdb stores in-frame clones only, minus some. This sample has roughly 150,000 clones, with about 93% found just once. This sequence was found in a woman aged 25 to 39 in good health. Sequenced sample: blood.

The CDR3 loop is CASSPTQGNQPQHF. The CDR3, as DNA: TGCGCCAGCAGCCCGACACAGGGGAATCAGCCCCAGCATTTT. The chain links TRBV4-1 to TRBJ1-5; 7 bases agree with TRBD1. Germline V gene lookup returns CDR1 MGHRA and CDR2 YSYEKL. The CDR3 totals 14 residues. Trimming cost V 4 bases and J 4 bases; bases outside gene matches: 4.